These 3 T cell receptor beta chains originate from one sample sequenced in a study of low-dose radiotherapy and immunotherapy resistance in tumors. TRAV- and TRBV-specific primers primed first-strand cDNA, covering alpha and beta chains. TCRs underwent around 20 PCR cycles of amplification with a constant-region primer and V-primer adapter. MiXCR was run by TCRdb on the reads, yielding one entry per CDR3 protein. The sample lists about 11,000 distinct CDR3 sequences; 65% were seen once. Receptors were obtained from a human donor with advanced metastatic prostate, ovarian, gallbladder or colorectal cancer (not recorded which). This table probably holds off-target reads from a library built for another chain.

This clonotype was picked up a small number of times. The gene calls are TRBV28 and TRBJ2-3; TRBD2 agrees at 8 bases. V lost 6 bases to trimming and J lost 4 bases; unmatched junction nucleotides: 9. The CDR3 is 15 residues long. The germline CDR1 and CDR2 sequences are MDHEN and SYDVKM. This CDR3 is CASSRPGLVADTQYF. In DNA, the CDR3 is TGTGCCAGCAGCCGCCCGGGACTAGTTGCAGATACGCAGTATTTT.

The genes are TRBV6-1 and TRBJ2-3; D is perhaps TRBD2 (5 bases). V was trimmed by 2 bases and J by 1 base, leaving 13 bases between them. The germline V gene has CDR1 MNHNS and CDR2 SASEGT. CDR3 length: 16 residues. The CDR3 loop reads CASSEFSAGRTDTQYF. In DNA form, the CDR3 reads TGTGCCAGCAGTGAATTTTCTGCGGGTCGCACAGATACGCAGTATTTT.

This chain connects TRBV20-1 to TRBJ2-3; TRBD2 aligns across 9 bases. The length of the CDR3 is 15 residues. The ends lost 5 bases at V and 5 bases at J; junction bases unmatched: 11. The germline gives CDR1 DFQATT, CDR2 SNEGSKA (reference sequence). In nucleotides, the CDR3 is TGCAGTGCTCCGGGACTAGCAGACGTCCGAGATACGCAGTATTTT. As protein: CSAPGLADVRDTQYF.